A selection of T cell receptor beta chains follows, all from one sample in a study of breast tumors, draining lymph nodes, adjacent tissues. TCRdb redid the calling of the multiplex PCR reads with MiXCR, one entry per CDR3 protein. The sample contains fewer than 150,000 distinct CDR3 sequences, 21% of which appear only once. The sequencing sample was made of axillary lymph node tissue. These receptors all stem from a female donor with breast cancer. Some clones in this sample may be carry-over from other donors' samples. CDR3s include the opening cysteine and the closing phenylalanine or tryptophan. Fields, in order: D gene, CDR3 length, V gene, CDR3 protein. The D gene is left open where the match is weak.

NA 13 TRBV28 CASSLVGVGGYTF
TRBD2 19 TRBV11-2 CASSSKGLAPISSYNEQFF
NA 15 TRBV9 CASSAGQTPHNEQFF
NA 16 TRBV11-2 CASSSGTTSSYNEQFF
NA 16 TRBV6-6 CASSPRGGVKNQPQHF
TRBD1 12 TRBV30 CAWKQGTYEQYF
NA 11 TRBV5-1 CASSLGGEQYF
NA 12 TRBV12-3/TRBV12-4 CASSRPDSSHTF
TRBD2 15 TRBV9 CASSPRLAGVNEQFF
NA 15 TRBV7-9 CASSLAFREGRGYTF
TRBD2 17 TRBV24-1 CPTSGQLPGTSPDTQYF
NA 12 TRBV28 CASSLTVTGYTF
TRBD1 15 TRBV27 CASSPGTGYNSPLHF
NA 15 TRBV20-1 CSARKWAGRKEAKYF
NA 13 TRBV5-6 CASTAGGGYEQYF
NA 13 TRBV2 CASSLKTGNTIYF
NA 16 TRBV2 CASSSLGGSSNQPQHF
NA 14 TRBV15 CATSRGRGLYEQYF
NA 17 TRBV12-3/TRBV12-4 CASSSYSAGTPRAEQFF
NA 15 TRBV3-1 CASSQERSSGDTQYF
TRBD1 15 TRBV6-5 CASSRSGQAQETQYF
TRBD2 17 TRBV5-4 CASSEGTSGRARDTQYF
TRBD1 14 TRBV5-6 CASSPKQGYYGYTF
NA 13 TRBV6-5 CASSYSFGNGYTF
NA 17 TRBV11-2 CASSLGPQKQDTDTQYF
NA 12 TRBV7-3 CASSLRTDGYTF
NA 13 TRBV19 CASSPSMNTEAFF
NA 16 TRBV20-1 CSAADSRNSGFGSQYF
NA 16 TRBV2 CASSEAQPLYNSPLHF
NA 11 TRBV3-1 CASSKLGELFF
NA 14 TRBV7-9 CASSFQGTRETQYF
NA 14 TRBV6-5 CASSSNRVGYGYTF
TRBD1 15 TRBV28 CASSDPGGTYNEQFF
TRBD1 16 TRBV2 CASSEGGTGGPDTQYF
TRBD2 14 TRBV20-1 CSARFGTSGYEQYF
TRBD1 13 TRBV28 CASSLGQGGEQYF
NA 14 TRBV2 CASSAQTGSDTQYF
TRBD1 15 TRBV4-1 CASSHPTGGRYEQYF
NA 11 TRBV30 CAWSSGHEQYF
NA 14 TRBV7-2 CASSLGGTGNTIYF
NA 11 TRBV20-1 CSARGDVAQHF
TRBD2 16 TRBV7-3 CASSAIAGGPYNEQFF
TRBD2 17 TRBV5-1 CASSLVASGKTAYEQYF
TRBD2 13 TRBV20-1 CSAPELAENTQYF